This T cell receptor beta chain appears in the sequencing data of a study of molecular identifiers for immune sequencing clone quantification. About the research overall: Naive CD8 cell RNA, from roughly 20,000 or 100,000 cells, was split five ways in replicates, with four sequenced.

This clonotype occurred many times. No antigen is known for it. Germline values: CDR1 SEHNR, CDR2 FQNEAQ (reference sequence). The CDR3 runs 15 residues. V was pared by 4 bases and J by 0 bases, with 12 bases between. Whole-study results and caveats: More than 97% of effector molecules, versus under 1% of naive-cell molecules, belonged to clones above 20 RNA copies. Sizes of highly expanded clones could be underestimated through identical TCRs sharing a barcode.

TCRdb processed the PCR reads anew with MiXCR; each CDR3 protein has one entry. The sample shows about 630,000 distinct CDR3 sequences, roughly 27% of them seen only once. Naive CD8 T cells underwent sorting with the CD8+CD4-CCR7+CD45RA+ definition. The sequence was obtained from a human donor in good health. Some libraries in this study had Jurkat cell RNA spiked in. Sequenced: naive CD8+ T cells from blood, with Jurkat cell RNA spiked in. Subset defined: FACS-sorted CD8+CD4-CCR7+CD45RA+ naive T cells. V and J are TRBV7-9 and TRBJ2-5; D remains unclear. The DNA for the CDR3 is TGTGCCAGCAGCTCAAGGACGGAGTACCAAGAGACCCAGTACTTC. Translation gives CASSSRTEYQETQYF.